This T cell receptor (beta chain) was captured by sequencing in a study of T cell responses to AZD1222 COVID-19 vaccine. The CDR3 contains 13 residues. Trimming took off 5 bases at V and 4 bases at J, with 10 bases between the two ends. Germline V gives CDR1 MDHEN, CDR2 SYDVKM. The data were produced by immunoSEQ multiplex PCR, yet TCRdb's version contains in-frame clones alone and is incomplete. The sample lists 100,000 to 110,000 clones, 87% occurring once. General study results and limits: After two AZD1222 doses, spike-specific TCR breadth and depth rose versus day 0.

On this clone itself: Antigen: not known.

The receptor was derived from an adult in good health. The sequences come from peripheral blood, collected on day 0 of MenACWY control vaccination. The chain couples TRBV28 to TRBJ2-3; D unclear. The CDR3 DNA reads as TGTGCCAGCAGTCTTTCCTTCCCAGATACGCAGTATTTT. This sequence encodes CASSLSFPDTQYF.